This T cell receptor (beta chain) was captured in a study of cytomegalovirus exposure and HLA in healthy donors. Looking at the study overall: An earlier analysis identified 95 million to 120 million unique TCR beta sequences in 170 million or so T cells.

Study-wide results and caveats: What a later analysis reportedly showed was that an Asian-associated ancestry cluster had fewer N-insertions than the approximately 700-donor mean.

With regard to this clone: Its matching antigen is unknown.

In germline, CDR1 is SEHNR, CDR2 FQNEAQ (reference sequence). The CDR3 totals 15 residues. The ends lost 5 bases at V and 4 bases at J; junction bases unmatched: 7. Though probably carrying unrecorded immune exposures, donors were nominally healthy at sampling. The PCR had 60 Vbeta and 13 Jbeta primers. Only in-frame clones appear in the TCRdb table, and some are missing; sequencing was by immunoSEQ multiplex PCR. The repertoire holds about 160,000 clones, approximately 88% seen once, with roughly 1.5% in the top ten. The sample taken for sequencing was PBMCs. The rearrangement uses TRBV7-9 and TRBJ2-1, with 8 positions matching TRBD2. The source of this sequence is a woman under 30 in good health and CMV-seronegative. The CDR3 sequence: CASSPSGGRYNEQFF. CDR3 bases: TGTGCCAGCAGCCCCAGCGGGGGACGATACAATGAGCAGTTCTTC.